This T cell receptor (beta chain) was identified in a study of cytomegalovirus exposure and HLA in healthy donors. Looking at the study overall: A prior analysis found about 120 million unique TCR beta sequences from around 180 million T cells.

The V gene end was trimmed by 1 base and the J gene end by 4 bases; junction bases not matched to a gene: 8. The CDR3 consists of 17 residues. Germline-derived CDR1 and CDR2 are LGHNA and YNFKEQ. Study conclusions and caveats: Testing in vitro showed a few CMV-associated chains specific for CMV antigens.

In regard to this clone: Its antigen is unidentified.

The PCR had 60 Vbeta and 13 Jbeta primers. Repertoires were generated with immunoSEQ multiplex PCR, while TCRdb's copy carries only in-frame clones and drops some. The sample totals 60,000 to 65,000 clones. The V call is TRBV4-2, the J call TRBJ2-7; 12 bases map to TRBD1. This clonotype was sampled from a woman aged 18-30 years in good health and CMV-seronegative. The sequenced sample was PBMCs. CDR3 DNA: TGTGCCAGCAGCCAAGGGATGGGGACAGGGGGCCAATACGAGCAGTACTTC. Its protein product is CASSQGMGTGGQYEQYF.